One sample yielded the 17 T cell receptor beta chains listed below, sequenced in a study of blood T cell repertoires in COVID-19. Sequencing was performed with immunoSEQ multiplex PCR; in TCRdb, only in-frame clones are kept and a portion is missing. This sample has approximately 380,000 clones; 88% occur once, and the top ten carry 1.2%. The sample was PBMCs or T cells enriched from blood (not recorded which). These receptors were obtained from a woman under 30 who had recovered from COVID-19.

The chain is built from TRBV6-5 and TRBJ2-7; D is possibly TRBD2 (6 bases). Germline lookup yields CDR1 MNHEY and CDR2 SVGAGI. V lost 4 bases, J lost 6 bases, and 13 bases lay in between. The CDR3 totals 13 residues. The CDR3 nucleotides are TGTGCCAGCAGTTTTGGGAGGAGGGGCGAGCAGTACTTC. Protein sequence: CASSFGRRGEQYF.

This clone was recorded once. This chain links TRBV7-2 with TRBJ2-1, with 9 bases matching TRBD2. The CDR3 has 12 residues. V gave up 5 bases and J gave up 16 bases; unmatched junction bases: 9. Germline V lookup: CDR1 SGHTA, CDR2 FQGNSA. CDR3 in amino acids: CASSPTGTSTFF. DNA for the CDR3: TGTGCCAGCAGCCCAACCGGGACTAGCACTTTCTTC. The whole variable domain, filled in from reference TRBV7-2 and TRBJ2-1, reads GAGVSQSPSNKVTEKGKDVELRCDPISGHTALYWYRQSLGQGLEFLIYFQGNSAPDKSGLPSDRFSAERTGGSVSTLTIQRTQQEDSAVYLCASSPTGTSTFFGPGTRLTVL.

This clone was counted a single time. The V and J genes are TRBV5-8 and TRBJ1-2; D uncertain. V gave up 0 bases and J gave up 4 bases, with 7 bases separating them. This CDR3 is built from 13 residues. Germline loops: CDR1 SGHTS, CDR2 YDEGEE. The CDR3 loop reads CASSLDWPYGYTF. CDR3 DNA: TGTGCCAGCAGCTTGGATTGGCCCTATGGCTACACCTTC. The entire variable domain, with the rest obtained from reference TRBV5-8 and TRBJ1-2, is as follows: EAGVTQSPTHLIKTRGQQATLRCSPISGHTSVYWYQQALGLGLQFLLWYDEGEERNRGNFPPRFSGRQFPNYSSELNVNALELEDSALYLCASSLDWPYGYTFGSGTRLTVV.

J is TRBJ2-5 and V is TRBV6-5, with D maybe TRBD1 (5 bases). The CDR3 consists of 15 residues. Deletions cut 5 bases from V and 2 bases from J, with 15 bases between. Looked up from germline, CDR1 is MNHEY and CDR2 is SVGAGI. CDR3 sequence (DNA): TGTGCCAGCAGTCGACTTGGGGCCCTACAAGAGACCCAGTACTTC. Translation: CASSRLGALQETQYF.

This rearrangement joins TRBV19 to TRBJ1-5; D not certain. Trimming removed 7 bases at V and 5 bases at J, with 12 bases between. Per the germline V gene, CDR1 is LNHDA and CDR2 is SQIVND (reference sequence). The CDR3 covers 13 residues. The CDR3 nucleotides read TGTGCCAGTAAAGAGGGAAGGGATCAGCCCCAGCATTTT. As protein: CASKEGRDQPQHF.

CDR3 bases: TGTGCCAGCAGTTACGGCGGGTCGAACACTGAAGCTTTCTTT. Its translation: CASSYGGSNTEAFF. This chain uses TRBV6-5 with TRBJ1-1; the D is unclear. The CDR3 is 14 amino acids. The ends were cut back, 2 bases at V and 1 base at J, with 8 bases in the middle. Germline CDR1 is MNHEY and CDR2 is SVGAGI.

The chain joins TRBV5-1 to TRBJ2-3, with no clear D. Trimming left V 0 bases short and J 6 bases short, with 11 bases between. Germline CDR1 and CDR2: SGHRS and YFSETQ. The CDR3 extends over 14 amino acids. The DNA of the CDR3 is TGCGCCAGCAGCTTGGGAGGCCCTGCGGATACGCAGTATTTT. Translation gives CASSLGGPADTQYF. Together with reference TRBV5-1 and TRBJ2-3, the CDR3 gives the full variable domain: KAGVTQTPRYLIKTRGQQVTLSCSPISGHRSVSWYQQTPGQGLQFLFEYFSETQRNKGNFPGRFSGRQFSNSRSEMNVSTLELGDSALYLCASSLGGPADTQYFGPGTRLTVL.

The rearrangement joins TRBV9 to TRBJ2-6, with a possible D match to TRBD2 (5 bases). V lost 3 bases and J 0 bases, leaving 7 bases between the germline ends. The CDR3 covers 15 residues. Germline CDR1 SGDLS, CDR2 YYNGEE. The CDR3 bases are TGTGCCAGCAGCGACGACTACTCTGGGGCCAACGTCCTGACTTTC. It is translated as CASSDDYSGANVLTF.

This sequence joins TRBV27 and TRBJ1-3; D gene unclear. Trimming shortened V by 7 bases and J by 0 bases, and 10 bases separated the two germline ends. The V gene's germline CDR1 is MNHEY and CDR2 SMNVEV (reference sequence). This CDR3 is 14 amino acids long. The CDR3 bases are TGTGCCAGCAAGAGGGCAGGCTCTGGAAACACCATATATTTT. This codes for CASKRAGSGNTIYF.

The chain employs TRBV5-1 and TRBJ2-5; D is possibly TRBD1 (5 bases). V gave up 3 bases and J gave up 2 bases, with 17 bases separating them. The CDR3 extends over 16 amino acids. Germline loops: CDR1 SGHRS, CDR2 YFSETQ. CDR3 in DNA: TGCGCCAGCAGCTCTGACGCCAGGGATGCGCAAGAGACCCAGTACTTC. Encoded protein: CASSSDARDAQETQYF.

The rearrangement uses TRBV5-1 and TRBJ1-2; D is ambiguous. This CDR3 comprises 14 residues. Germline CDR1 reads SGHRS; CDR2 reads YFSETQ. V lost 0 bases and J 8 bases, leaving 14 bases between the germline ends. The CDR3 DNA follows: TGCGCCAGCAGCTTGGTATCTTTGGGCGAGGGCTACACCTTC. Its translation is CASSLVSLGEGYTF. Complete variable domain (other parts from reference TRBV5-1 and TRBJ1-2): KAGVTQTPRYLIKTRGQQVTLSCSPISGHRSVSWYQQTPGQGLQFLFEYFSETQRNKGNFPGRFSGRQFSNSRSEMNVSTLELGDSALYLCASSLVSLGEGYTFGSGTRLTVV.

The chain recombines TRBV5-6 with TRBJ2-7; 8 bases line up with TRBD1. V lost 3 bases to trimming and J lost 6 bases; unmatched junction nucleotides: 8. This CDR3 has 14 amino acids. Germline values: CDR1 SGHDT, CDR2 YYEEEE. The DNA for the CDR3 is TGTGCCAGCAGCTACCGGGACAGGAGGCTCGAGCAGTACTTC. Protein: CASSYRDRRLEQYF.

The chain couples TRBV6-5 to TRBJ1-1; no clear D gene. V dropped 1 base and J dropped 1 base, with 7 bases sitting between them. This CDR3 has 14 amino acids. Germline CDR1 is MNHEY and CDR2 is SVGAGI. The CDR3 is CASSYYAGNTEAFF. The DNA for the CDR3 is TGTGCCAGCAGTTACTATGCCGGGAACACTGAAGCTTTCTTT.

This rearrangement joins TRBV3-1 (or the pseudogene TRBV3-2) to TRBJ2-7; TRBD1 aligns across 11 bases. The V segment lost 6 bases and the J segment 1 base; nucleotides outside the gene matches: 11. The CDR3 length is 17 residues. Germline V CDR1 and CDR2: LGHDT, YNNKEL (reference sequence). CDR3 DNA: TGTGCCAGCAGTCGAGTCTCCGGGACAGGGGGATCCTACGAGCAGTACTTC. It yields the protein CASSRVSGTGGSYEQYF.

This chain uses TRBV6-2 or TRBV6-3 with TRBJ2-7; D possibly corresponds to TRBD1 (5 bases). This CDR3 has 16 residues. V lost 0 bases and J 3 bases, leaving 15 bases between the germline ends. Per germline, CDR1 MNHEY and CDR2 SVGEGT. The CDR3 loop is CASSYSKGRRRYEQYF. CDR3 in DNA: TGTGCCAGCAGTTACTCGAAGGGGCGCAGACGCTACGAGCAGTACTTC.

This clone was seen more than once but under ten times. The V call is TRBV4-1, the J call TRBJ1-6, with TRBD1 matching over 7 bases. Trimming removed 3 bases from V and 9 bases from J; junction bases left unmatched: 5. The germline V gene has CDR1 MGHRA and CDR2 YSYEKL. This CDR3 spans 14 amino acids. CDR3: CASSHETGSSPLHF. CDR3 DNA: TGCGCCAGCAGCCACGAGACAGGGAGTTCACCCCTCCACTTT.

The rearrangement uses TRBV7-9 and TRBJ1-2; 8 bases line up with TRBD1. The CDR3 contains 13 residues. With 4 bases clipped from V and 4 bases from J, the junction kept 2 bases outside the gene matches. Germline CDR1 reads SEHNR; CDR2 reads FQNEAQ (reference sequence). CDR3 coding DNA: TGTGCCAGCAGCTCGGACAGGGTCTATGGCTACACCTTC. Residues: CASSSDRVYGYTF.